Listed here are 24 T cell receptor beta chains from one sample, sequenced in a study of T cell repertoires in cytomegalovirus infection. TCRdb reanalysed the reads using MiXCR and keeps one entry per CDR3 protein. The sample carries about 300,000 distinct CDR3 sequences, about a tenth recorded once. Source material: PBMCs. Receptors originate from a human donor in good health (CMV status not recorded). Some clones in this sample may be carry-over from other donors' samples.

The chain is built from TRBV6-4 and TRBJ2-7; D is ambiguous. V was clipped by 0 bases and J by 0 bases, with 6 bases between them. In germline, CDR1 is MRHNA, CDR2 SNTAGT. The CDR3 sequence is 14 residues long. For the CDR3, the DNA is TGTGCCAGCAGTGACTCGAGGAGCTCCTACGAGCAGTACGTC. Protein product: CASSDSRSSYEQYV.

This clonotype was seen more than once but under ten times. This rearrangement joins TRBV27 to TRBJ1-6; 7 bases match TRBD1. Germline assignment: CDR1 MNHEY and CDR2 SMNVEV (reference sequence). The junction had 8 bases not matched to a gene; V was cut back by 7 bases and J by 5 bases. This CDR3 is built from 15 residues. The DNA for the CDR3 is TGTGCCAGCAACAGGGGTGGATGGCATAATTCACCCCTCCACTTT. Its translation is CASNRGGWHNSPLHF.

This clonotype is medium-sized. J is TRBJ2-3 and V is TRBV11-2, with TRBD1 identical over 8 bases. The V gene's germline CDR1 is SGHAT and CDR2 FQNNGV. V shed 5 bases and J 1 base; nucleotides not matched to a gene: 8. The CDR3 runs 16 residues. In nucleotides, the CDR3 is TGTGCCAGCAGCGTCGGGACAGGCCCTCGCACAGATACGCAGTATTTT. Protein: CASSVGTGPRTDTQYF.

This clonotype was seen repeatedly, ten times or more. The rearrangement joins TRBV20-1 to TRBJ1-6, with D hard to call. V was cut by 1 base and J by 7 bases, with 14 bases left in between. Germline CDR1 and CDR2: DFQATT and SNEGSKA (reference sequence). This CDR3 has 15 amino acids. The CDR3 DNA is TGCAGTGCTAGAGGCAGGCCCCTAAAGAATTCACCCCTCCACTTT. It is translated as CSARGRPLKNSPLHF.

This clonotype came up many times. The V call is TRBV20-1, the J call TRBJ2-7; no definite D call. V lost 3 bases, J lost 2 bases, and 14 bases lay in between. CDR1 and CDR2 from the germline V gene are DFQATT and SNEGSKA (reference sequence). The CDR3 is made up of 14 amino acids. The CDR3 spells CSARTPTSAYEQYF. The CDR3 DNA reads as TGCAGTGCTAGGACCCCCACCTCGGCCTACGAGCAGTACTTC.

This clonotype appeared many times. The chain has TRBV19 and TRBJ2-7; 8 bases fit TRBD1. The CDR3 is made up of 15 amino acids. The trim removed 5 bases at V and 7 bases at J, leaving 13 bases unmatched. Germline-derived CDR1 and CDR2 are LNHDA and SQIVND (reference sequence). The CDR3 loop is CASSVRQGIYVEQYF. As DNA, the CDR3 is TGTGCCAGTAGTGTCAGACAGGGGATATACGTGGAGCAGTACTTC.

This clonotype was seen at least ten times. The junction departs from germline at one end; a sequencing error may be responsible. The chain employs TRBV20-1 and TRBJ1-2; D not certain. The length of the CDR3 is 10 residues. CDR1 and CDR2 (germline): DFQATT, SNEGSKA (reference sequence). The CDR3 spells CSARVAGLLF. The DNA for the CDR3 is TGCAGTGCTAGAGTGGCAGGACTACTCTTC.

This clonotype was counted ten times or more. The CDR3 is CASRQGGSGGDEQFF. The CDR3 DNA reads as TGTGCCAGCAGGCAAGGGGGATCAGGAGGCGATGAGCAGTTCTTC. This chain links TRBV28 with TRBJ2-1; D is possibly TRBD1 (6 bases). Per germline, CDR1 MDHEN and CDR2 SYDVKM. V dropped 6 bases and J dropped 8 bases, with 20 bases sitting between them. The CDR3 is 15 residues long.

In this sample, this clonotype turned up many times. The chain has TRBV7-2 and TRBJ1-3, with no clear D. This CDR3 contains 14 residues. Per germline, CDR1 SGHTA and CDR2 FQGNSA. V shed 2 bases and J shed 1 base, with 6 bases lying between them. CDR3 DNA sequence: TGTGCCAGCAGCTTAAAAGGGTCTGGAAACACCATATATTTT. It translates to CASSLKGSGNTIYF.

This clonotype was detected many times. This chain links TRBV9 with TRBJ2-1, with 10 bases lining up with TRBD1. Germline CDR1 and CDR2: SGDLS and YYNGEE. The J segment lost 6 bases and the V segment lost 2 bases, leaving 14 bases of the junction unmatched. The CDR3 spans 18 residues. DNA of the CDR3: TGTGCCAGCAGCGTGGCGCCGCGACAGGGGGCAAGCTTCAATGAGCAGTTCTTC. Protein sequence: CASSVAPRQGASFNEQFF.

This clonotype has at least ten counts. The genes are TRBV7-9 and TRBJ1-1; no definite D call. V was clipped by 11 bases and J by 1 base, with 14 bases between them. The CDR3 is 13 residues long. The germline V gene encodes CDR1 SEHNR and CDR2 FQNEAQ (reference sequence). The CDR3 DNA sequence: TGTGCCGGATTATTAGACTGGAACACTGAAGCTTTCTTT. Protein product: CAGLLDWNTEAFF.

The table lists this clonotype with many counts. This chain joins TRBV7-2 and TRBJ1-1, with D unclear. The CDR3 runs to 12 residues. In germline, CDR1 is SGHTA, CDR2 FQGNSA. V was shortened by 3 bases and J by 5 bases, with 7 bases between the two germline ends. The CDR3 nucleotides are TGTGCCAGCAGCTTTAAGAGAACTGAAGCTTTCTTT. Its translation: CASSFKRTEAFF.

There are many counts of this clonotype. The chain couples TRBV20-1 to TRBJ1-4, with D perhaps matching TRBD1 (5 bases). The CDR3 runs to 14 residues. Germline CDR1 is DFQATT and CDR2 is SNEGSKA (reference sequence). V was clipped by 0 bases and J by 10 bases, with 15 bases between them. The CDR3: CSARDRVGVPKLFF. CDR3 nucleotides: TGCAGTGCTAGAGATCGGGTAGGGGTACCAAAACTGTTTTTT.

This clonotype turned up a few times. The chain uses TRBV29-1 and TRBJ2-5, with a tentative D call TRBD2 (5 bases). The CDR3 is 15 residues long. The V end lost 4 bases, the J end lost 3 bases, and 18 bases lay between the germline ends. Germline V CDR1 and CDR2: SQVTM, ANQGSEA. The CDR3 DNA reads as TGCAGCGTTGGTTTTCAAGGAGCGGTTAAAGAGACCCAGTACTTC. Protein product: CSVGFQGAVKETQYF.

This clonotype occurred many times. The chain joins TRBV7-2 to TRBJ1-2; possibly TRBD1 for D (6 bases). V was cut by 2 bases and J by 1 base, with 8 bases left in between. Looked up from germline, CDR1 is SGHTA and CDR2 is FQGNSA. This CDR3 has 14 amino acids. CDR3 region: CASSLNRDNYGYTF. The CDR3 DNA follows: TGTGCCAGCAGCTTAAACAGGGATAACTATGGCTACACCTTC.

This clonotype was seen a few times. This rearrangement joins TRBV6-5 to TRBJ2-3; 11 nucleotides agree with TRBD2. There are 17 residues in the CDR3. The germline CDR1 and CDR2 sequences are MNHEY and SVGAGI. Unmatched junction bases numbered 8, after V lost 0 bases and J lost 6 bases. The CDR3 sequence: CASSYSTLAGGGDTQYF. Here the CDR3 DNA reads TGTGCCAGCAGTTACTCGACCTTAGCGGGGGGGGGCGATACGCAGTATTTT.

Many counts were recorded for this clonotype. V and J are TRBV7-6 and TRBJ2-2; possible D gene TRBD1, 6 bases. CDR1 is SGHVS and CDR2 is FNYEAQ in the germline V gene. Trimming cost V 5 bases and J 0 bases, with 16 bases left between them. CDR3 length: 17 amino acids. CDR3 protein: CASSTAGESANTGELFF. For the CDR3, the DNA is TGTGCCAGCAGCACGGCAGGGGAGAGTGCGAACACCGGGGAGCTGTTTTTT.

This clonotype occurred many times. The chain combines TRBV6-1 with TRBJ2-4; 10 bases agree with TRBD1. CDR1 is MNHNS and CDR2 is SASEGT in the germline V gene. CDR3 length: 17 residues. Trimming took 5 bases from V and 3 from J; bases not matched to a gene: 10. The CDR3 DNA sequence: TGTGCCAGCAGTAGGGACAGGGGATCATCAGGCAAAAACATTCAGTACTTC. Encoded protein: CASSRDRGSSGKNIQYF.

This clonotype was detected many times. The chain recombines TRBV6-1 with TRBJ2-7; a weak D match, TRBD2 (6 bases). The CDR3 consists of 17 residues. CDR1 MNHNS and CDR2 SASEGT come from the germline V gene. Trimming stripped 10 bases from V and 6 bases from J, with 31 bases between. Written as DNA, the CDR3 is TGTGCCACGGGGGAAACTGCCGGGACCCTACTCCCTAGCGAGCAGTACTTC. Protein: CATGETAGTLLPSEQYF.

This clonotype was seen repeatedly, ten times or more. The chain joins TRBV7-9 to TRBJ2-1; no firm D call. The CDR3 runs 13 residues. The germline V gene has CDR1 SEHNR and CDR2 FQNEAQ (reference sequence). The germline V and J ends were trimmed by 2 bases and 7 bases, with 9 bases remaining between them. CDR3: CASSLKRVNEQFF. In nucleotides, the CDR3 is TGTGCCAGCAGCTTAAAACGAGTGAATGAGCAGTTCTTC. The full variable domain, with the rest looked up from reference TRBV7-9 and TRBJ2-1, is DTGVSQNPRHKITKRGQNVTFRCDPISEHNRLYWYRQTLGQGPEFLTYFQNEAQLEKSRLLSDRFSAERPKGSFSTLEIQRTEQGDSAMYLCASSLKRVNEQFFGPGTRLTVL.

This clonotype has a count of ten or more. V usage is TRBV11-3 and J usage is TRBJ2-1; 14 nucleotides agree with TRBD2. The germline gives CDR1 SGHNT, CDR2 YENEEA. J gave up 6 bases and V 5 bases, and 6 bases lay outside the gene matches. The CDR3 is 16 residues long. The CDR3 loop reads CASSTFGLAGGNEQFF. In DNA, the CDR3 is TGTGCCAGCAGCACCTTCGGACTAGCGGGGGGCAATGAGCAGTTCTTC.

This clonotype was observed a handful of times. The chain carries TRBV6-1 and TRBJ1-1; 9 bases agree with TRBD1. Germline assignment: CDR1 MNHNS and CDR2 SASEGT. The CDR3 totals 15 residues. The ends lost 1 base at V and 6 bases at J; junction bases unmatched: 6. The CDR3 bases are TGTGCCAGCAGTGAAGTTGGGACAGGGTTATCTGAAGCTTTCTTT. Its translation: CASSEVGTGLSEAFF.

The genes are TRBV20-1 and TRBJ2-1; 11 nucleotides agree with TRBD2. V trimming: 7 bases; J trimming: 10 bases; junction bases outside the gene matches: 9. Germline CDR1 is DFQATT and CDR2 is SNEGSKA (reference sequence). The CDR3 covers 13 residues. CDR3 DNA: TGCAGTGGGGATAGCGGGGGGGCAAGGGAGCAGTTCTTC. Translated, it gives CSGDSGGAREQFF.

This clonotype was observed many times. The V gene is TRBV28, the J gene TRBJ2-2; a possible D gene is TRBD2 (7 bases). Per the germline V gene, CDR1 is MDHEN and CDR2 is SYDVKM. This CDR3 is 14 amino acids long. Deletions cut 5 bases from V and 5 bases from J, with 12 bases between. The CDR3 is CASSGGARTGELFF. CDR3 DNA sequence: TGTGCCAGCAGTGGGGGGGCGCGTACCGGGGAGCTGTTTTTT.